Below are 20 T cell receptor beta chains sequenced from a single sample in a study of beta chain features in type 1 diabetes. All of the isolated RNA was reverse transcribed, so expressed TCRB transcripts were sequenced. TCRdb's table, derived via immunoSEQ multiplex PCR, lists solely in-frame clones and lacks some. The table records about 450,000 clones, 9.5% to 12% of them present only once. Sequencing input: naive CD4+ T cells from blood. The receptors were gathered from a young woman in good health.

This clone has just a few counts. V usage is TRBV7-2 and J usage is TRBJ2-7, with D hard to call. With 4 bases removed from V and 3 bases from J, the gap between germline ends came to 10 bases. This CDR3 is 13 amino acids long. CDR1 SGHTA and CDR2 FQGNSA come from the germline V gene. CDR3 sequence: CASSSEAGYEQYV. The DNA of the CDR3 is TGTGCCAGCAGCTCTGAGGCAGGCTACGAGCAGTACGTC.

The chain uses TRBV15 and TRBJ2-2; D gene uncertain. Germline V gene data show CDR1 as LNHNV and CDR2 as YYDKDF (reference sequence). The V gene lost 0 bases and the J gene lost 6 bases, with 8 bases spanning the gap. The length of the CDR3 is 14 residues. The CDR3 loop reads CATSRDLSPGELFF. For the CDR3, the DNA is TGTGCCACCAGCAGAGATCTATCCCCCGGGGAGCTGTTTTTT.

The chain has TRBV7-2 and TRBJ2-7, with TRBD1 matching over 9 bases. The CDR3 runs 14 residues. The junction had 5 bases not matched to a gene; V was cut back by 5 bases and J by 3 bases. CDR1 is SGHTA, CDR2 FQGNSA, per germline. The CDR3 DNA follows: TGTGCCAGCAGCCGACAGGGGGGCCACTACGAGCAGTACTTC. Protein: CASSRQGGHYEQYF.

V usage is TRBV4-3 and J usage is TRBJ2-1; 7 positions match TRBD2. CDR3 length equals 18 residues. CDR1 is LGHNA, CDR2 YSLEER, per germline. The J segment lost 3 bases and the V segment lost 0 bases, leaving 11 bases of the junction unmatched. Here the CDR3 DNA reads TGCGCCAGCAGCCAAGAGCAACATGTCAGCGGGAACTACAATGAGCAGTTCTTC. The encoded protein is CASSQEQHVSGNYNEQFF.

The genes are TRBV7-9 and TRBJ2-4; D gene ambiguous. The CDR3 runs to 15 residues. The V end lost 1 base, the J end lost 0 bases, and 7 bases lay between the germline ends. Germline CDR1 and CDR2: SEHNR and FQNEAQ (reference sequence). The CDR3 coding sequence is TGTGCCAGCAGCTTAGTTGACCTAGCCAAAAACATTCAGTACTTC. This encodes CASSLVDLAKNIQYF.

About this clone: One junction end disagrees with the germline gene, perhaps due to a read error. CDR3 coding DNA: TGTGCCAGCAGCTTAATGGGAGGAGAAGCCTTCTTT. The encoded protein is CASSLMGGEAFF. The chain combines TRBV7-9 with TRBJ1-1; D is unclear. The CDR3 runs 12 residues. The germline CDR1 and CDR2 sequences are SEHNR and FQNEAQ (reference sequence).

The CDR3 here is CASSITANTEAFF. CDR3 sequence (DNA): TGTGCCAGCAGTATAACAGCGAACACTGAAGCTTTCTTT. V usage is TRBV6-6 and J usage is TRBJ1-1; D gene uncertain. Germline assignment: CDR1 MNHNY and CDR2 SVGAGI (reference sequence). CDR3 length equals 13 residues. The V and J ends lost 5 bases and 1 base respectively, with 8 bases between them.

In regard to this clone: The same CDR3 can be traced to other DNA sequences in this sample. This chain connects TRBV9 to TRBJ2-1; 8 bases fit TRBD1. V lost 3 bases to trimming and J lost 4 bases; unmatched junction nucleotides: 6. Per germline, CDR1 SGDLS and CDR2 YYNGEE. The CDR3 contains 15 residues. CDR3: CASSAGTGAYNEQFF. The CDR3 DNA sequence: TGTGCCAGCAGCGCCGGGACAGGCGCATACAATGAGCAGTTCTTC.

This clone occurred a few times. This rearrangement joins TRBV2 to TRBJ2-6; no reliable D call. Trimming cost V 6 bases and J 0 bases, with 9 bases left between them. Germline V gene lookup returns CDR1 SNHLY and CDR2 FYNNEI. The CDR3 consists of 15 residues. CDR3 DNA: TGTGCCAGCAGAGAATTCTACTCTGGGGCCAACGTCCTGACTTTC. Translated, it gives CASREFYSGANVLTF. Filled out from reference TRBV2 and TRBJ2-6, the complete variable domain reads EPEVTQTPSHQVTQMGQEVILRCVPISNHLYFYWYRQILGQKVEFLVSFYNNEISEKSEIFDDQFSVERPDGSNFTLKIRSTKLEDSAMYFCASREFYSGANVLTFGAGSRLTVL.

Only a few counts were recorded for this clone. This chain links TRBV7-9 with TRBJ2-5; D not resolved. Germline V gene lookup returns CDR1 SEHNR and CDR2 FQNEAQ (reference sequence). Between the trimmed V and J ends, which lost 3 bases and 2 bases, there was a span of 10 bases. The CDR3 sequence is 14 residues long. For the CDR3, the DNA is TGTGCCAGCAGCTTTTGGCGGAATCAAGAGACCCAGTACTTC. Protein sequence: CASSFWRNQETQYF.

This clone was seen a handful of times. The CDR3 region is CASSTQGGTAEAFF. The CDR3 DNA sequence: TGTGCCAGCAGCACCCAAGGGGGGACAGCGGAAGCTTTCTTT. The rearrangement uses TRBV9 and TRBJ1-1; TRBD1 matches 7 bases. V was clipped by 4 bases and J by 8 bases; unmatched bases: 11. Germline CDR1 SGDLS, CDR2 YYNGEE. The CDR3 runs to 14 residues.

The chain is built from TRBV19 and TRBJ1-1, with a possible D match to TRBD1 (5 bases). Germline CDR1 and CDR2: LNHDA and SQIVND (reference sequence). V was trimmed by 8 bases and J by 1 base, leaving 11 bases between them. The CDR3 has 13 amino acids. CDR3 DNA sequence: TGTGCCAGTTCCCGGGACTGGAACACTGAAGCTTTCTTT. Translated, it gives CASSRDWNTEAFF.

This clone was found many times. V usage is TRBV14 and J usage is TRBJ2-5; D may correspond to TRBD1 or TRBD2 (5 bases each). CDR3 length equals 13 residues. V was clipped by 4 bases and J by 5 bases, with 11 bases between them. Germline values: CDR1 SGHDN, CDR2 FVKESK. CDR3 sequence (DNA): TGTGCCAGCAGCCCCGGGACCCCGGAGACCCAGTACTTC. It codes for CASSPGTPETQYF.

There are a few counts of this clone. V usage is TRBV28 and J usage is TRBJ2-4, with D tentatively TRBD1 or TRBD2 (6 bases each). CDR3 length: 13 residues. Germline CDR1 is MDHEN and CDR2 is SYDVKM. Trimming took off 3 bases at V and 6 bases at J, with 9 bases between the two ends. The CDR3, as DNA: TGTGCCAGCAGTTTCGGGGGCACAAACATTCAGTACTTC. It translates to CASSFGGTNIQYF.

The genes are TRBV27 and TRBJ2-3, with no clear D. V shed 0 bases and J shed 0 bases, with 4 bases lying between them. Germline CDR1 and CDR2: MNHEY and SMNVEV (reference sequence). The CDR3 runs to 14 residues. CDR3 amino acids: CASSLSVSTDTQYF. The CDR3 DNA follows: TGTGCCAGCAGTTTATCGGTTAGCACAGATACGCAGTATTTT.

V gene TRBV7-2 combines with J gene TRBJ1-2; TRBD1 agrees at 7 bases. The CDR3 consists of 14 residues. Germline CDR1 and CDR2: SGHTA and FQGNSA. Germline trimming cut 5 bases from V and 8 bases from J; bases unmatched to any gene: 11. This chain's CDR3 is CASSTIPGQNGYTF. The DNA of the CDR3 is TGTGCCAGCAGCACAATACCGGGACAGAACGGCTACACCTTC.

This clone was seen a handful of times. The chain links TRBV7-9 to TRBJ2-1, with TRBD1 matching 8 bases. Germline assignment: CDR1 SEHNR and CDR2 FQNEAQ (reference sequence). CDR3 size: 15 residues. J lost 8 bases, V lost 5 bases, and 11 bases had no gene match. The CDR3 nucleotides are TGTGCCAGCAGCCTTACCACCGGACAGGGCTATGAGCAGTTCTTC. Its protein product is CASSLTTGQGYEQFF.

The V call is TRBV19, the J call TRBJ1-2, with D perhaps TRBD1 (5 bases). V lost 10 bases, J lost 4 bases, and 19 bases lay in between. CDR1 and CDR2 (germline): LNHDA, SQIVND (reference sequence). The CDR3 is made up of 14 amino acids. The DNA for the CDR3 is TGTGCCACCTTCGGACGCGGGGACCCCTATGGCTACACCTTC. This gives the protein CATFGRGDPYGYTF.

This sequence joins TRBV29-1 and TRBJ2-7; 10 bases map to TRBD1. This CDR3 region has 14 residues. The V and J ends lost 4 bases and 3 bases, in that order; junction bases with no gene match: 6. Germline V gene data show CDR1 as SQVTM and CDR2 as ANQGSEA. The CDR3 nucleotides are TGCAGCGTTGCCGGCGGACAGGGGGTCTACGAGCAGTACTTC. Translation gives CSVAGGQGVYEQYF.

The V and J genes are TRBV29-1 and TRBJ1-1; D call uncertain. CDR1 SQVTM and CDR2 ANQGSEA come from the germline V gene. There are 13 residues in the CDR3. V was pared by 7 bases and J by 1 base, with 13 bases between. The DNA of the CDR3 is TGCAGCGCCCGGACGCCCGCGAACACTGAAGCTTTCTTT. Its translation is CSARTPANTEAFF.